The following is a TCR beta chain sequence with its context. Antigen unknown. This sample is drawn from a study of OX40 agonist ivuxolimab in advanced cancers. Study background: It was ivuxolimab, an agonistic anti-OX40 (CD134) antibody, that patients were treated with. Study-level findings and limits: In CD8+ T cells, expanded clones were on average more numerous than in CD4+. Both blood CD4+ and CD8+ T cells showed clonal growth by week 6 at 0.1 to 3.0 mg/kg.

Sequencing was performed with immunoSEQ multiplex PCR; in TCRdb, only in-frame clones are kept and a portion is missing. The sample lists just over 95,000 clones, about 85% seen once, with 3.5% to 4% in the top ten. CDR3 size: 14 residues. Germline V gene lookup returns CDR1 MDHEN and CDR2 SYDVKM. V lost 1 base and J 2 bases, leaving 9 bases between the germline ends. This rearrangement joins TRBV28 to TRBJ2-7; no reliable D call. The clonotype comes from an adult with an advanced solid tumor such as melanoma, head and neck, liver or kidney cancer. The sample here was CD4+ or CD8+ T cells sorted from blood, taken in a trial of the OX40 agonist ivuxolimab. The CDR3 sequence is CASSLYTTPYEQYF. As DNA, the CDR3 is TGTGCCAGCAGTTTATACACAACCCCCTACGAGCAGTACTTC.